This T cell receptor (beta chain) came from a study of shared clonotypes between healthy human individuals. Background on the study: Three CD4 naive, three CD4 memory, two CD8 naive and one CD8 memory plate were used per donor.

CDR3 length: 16 residues. Germline CDR1 and CDR2: MGHRA and YSYEKL. V was pared by 0 bases and J by 8 bases, with 7 bases of the junction left unmatched. TCRdb keeps only in-frame clones here, not all; method: immunoSEQ multiplex PCR. The sample lists 1.5 million to 2.5 million clones, roughly 94% seen once, with around 1% in the top ten. The naive CD8 population came from CD45RO-negative cells selected for CCR7, without terminally differentiated effector memory CD45RA+ cells. The chain has TRBV4-1 and TRBJ2-1; 10 bases fit TRBD2. The receptor's source is a young man in good health. Sequenced material: naive CD8+ T cells sorted from blood. CDR3 amino acids: CASSQENSGGGYEQFF. The DNA of the CDR3 is TGCGCCAGCAGCCAAGAAAACAGCGGGGGGGGATATGAGCAGTTCTTC.